The sequence of this T cell receptor (beta chain) was determined in a study of cytomegalovirus exposure and HLA in healthy donors. Study at large: Among around 400 genotyped donors, about 85% fell in the Caucasian-associated ancestry cluster. Study-wide points: Some TCR beta chains (roughly 160 of them) were listed as cytomegalovirus-associated. Approximately 18,000 TCR beta sequences were associated with HLA alleles at 0.05 false discovery rate in a later analysis.

As to this clone: Its target is not known.

In the PCR, 60 Vbeta and 13 Jbeta primers were used. The assay was immunoSEQ multiplex PCR, and TCRdb's table has in-frame clones only and misses some. The profile covers 50,000 to 70,000 clones, with about 67% appearing a single time and around a third taken by the ten largest. The CDR3 loop spans 16 amino acids. V lost 3 bases to trimming and J lost 1 base; unmatched junction nucleotides: 5. Germline lookup yields CDR1 KGHSH and CDR2 LQKENI. The genes are TRBV18 and TRBJ1-5, with TRBD1 matching 8 bases. The sample consisted of PBMCs. The source of this sequence is a man in his forties or fifties in good health and CMV-seropositive. The CDR3 DNA reads TGTGCCAGCTCACCCAATGACAGGGGCAGCAATCAGCCCCAGCATTTT. It translates to CASSPNDRGSNQPQHF.